One sample yielded the 12 T cell receptor beta chains listed below, sequenced in a study of blood T cell repertoires in COVID-19 (dated by TCRdb to 2020 to 2021). Libraries were constructed by the immunoSEQ multiplex PCR assay. Entries here come from immuneACCESS through TCRdb and include only in-frame sequences with V and J called. Some clones fail to appear in such tables; in the studies checked, an unresolved V gene covers under half of the shortfall, and the cause of the remainder is unknown. The sample data list about 55,000 clones, and around 90% of these were observed just once. The ten largest clones capture 5.5% to 8% of the sample. The sequenced sample consisted of peripheral blood. The source of these receptors is a man aged 45-65 years with active COVID-19.

V is TRBV2 and J is TRBJ2-2; weak D call: TRBD1 (6 bases). Germline CDR1 reads SNHLY; CDR2 reads FYNNEI. V shed 5 bases and J shed 6 bases, with 13 bases lying between them. The CDR3 is made up of 14 amino acids. The CDR3 sequence is CASSSNRDPGELFF. The CDR3 DNA is TGTGCCAGCAGTTCTAACAGGGATCCCGGGGAGCTGTTTTTT.

The V and J genes are TRBV6-5 and TRBJ1-4, with 7 bases that match TRBD1. This CDR3 region has 15 residues. The V segment lost 5 bases and the J segment 7 bases; nucleotides outside the gene matches: 10. Per the germline V gene, CDR1 is MNHEY and CDR2 is SVGAGI. The CDR3, as DNA: TGTGCCAGCAGTAAATTATCCGGGACAGCTGAAAAACTGTTTTTT. Its translation: CASSKLSGTAEKLFF.

The chain uses TRBV14 and TRBJ2-1, with D tentatively TRBD2 (5 bases). The V end was cut by 2 bases, the J end by 4 bases, with 18 bases between. Germline assignment: CDR1 SGHDN and CDR2 FVKESK. This CDR3 has 17 amino acids. The CDR3 region has the DNA TGTGCCAGCAGCCAACAAAAAGCGGCCTGGGGATACAATGAGCAGTTCTTC. Translation: CASSQQKAAWGYNEQFF.

V and J are TRBV7-8 and TRBJ2-1, with 9 bases that match TRBD1. CDR3 size: 16 residues. From germline, CDR1 is SGHVS and CDR2 FQNEAQ. The V segment lost 6 bases and the J segment 4 bases; nucleotides outside the gene matches: 10. This CDR3 is CASSSFPGQGYNEQFF. In DNA, the CDR3 is TGTGCCAGCAGTTCATTCCCGGGACAGGGTTACAATGAGCAGTTCTTC.

V gene TRBV21-1 combines with J gene TRBJ1-4; TRBD1 is taken as the D call from the table, unchecked against the DNA. TRBV21-1 represents a pseudogene. The CDR3 spans 16 residues. The CDR3 DNA is TGTGCCAGCAGCAAAGTTGTGGGGGCGACTAATGAAAAACTGTTTTTT. Its protein product is CASSKVVGATNEKLFF.

The rearrangement joins TRBV7-6 to TRBJ1-3; D not certain. CDR1 is SGHVS, CDR2 FNYEAQ, per germline. The V end lost 3 bases, the J end lost 0 bases, and 9 bases lay between the germline ends. The CDR3 contains 15 residues. CDR3 bases: TGTGCCAGCAGCTTGTACCGGGGCTCTGGAAACACCATATATTTT. This translates into CASSLYRGSGNTIYF. Complete variable domain (other parts from reference TRBV7-6 and TRBJ1-3): GAGVSQSPRYKVTKRGQDVALRCDPISGHVSLYWYRQALGQGPEFLTYFNYEAQQDKSGLPNDRFSAERPEGSISTLTIQRTEQRDSAMYRCASSLYRGSGNTIYFGEGSWLTVV.

This clone was recorded once. The DNA for the CDR3 is TGTGCCAGCAGTTACTTCATTACGAGGTCCAGGGGGCGACCATCCTACGAGCAGTACTTC. Residues: CASSYFITRSRGRPSYEQYF. This chain joins TRBV6-2 or TRBV6-3 and TRBJ2-7; 8 bases match TRBD1. V lost 1 base and J lost 1; bases outside the gene matches: 18. In germline, CDR1 is MNHEY, CDR2 SVGEGT. The CDR3 has 20 amino acids.

The chain couples TRBV6-5 to TRBJ2-7, with D possibly being TRBD2 (6 bases). The CDR3 covers 11 residues. V gave up 7 bases and J gave up 3 bases, with 7 bases separating them. Per the germline V gene, CDR1 is MNHEY and CDR2 is SVGAGI. The CDR3 nucleotides are TGTGCCAGCACGCGGGGCTACGAGCAGTACTTC. It yields the protein CASTRGYEQYF.

The chain links TRBV30 to TRBJ1-5, with 7 bases aligning to TRBD1. V shed 2 bases, J shed 4 bases, and the junction held 5 bases outside the gene matches. From germline, CDR1 is GTSNPN and CDR2 SVGIG (reference sequence). This CDR3 region has 14 residues. CDR3: CAWSTGTVNQPQHF. Here the CDR3 DNA reads TGTGCCTGGAGTACCGGGACAGTAAATCAGCCCCAGCATTTT.

The genes are TRBV7-9 and TRBJ2-1, with 7 positions matching TRBD1. The CDR3 has 18 residues. CDR1 is SEHNR, CDR2 FQNEAQ, per germline (reference sequence). The ends lost 5 bases at V and 0 bases at J; junction bases unmatched: 13. CDR3 amino acids: CASSPMAYRDSSYNEQFF. As DNA, the CDR3 is TGTGCCAGCAGCCCAATGGCGTACCGGGACAGCTCCTACAATGAGCAGTTCTTC.

The chain couples TRBV5-1 to TRBJ2-2; 7 bases match TRBD2. The V segment lost 1 base and the J segment 7 bases; nucleotides outside the gene matches: 4. Germline V gives CDR1 SGHRS, CDR2 YFSETQ. This CDR3 is built from 14 residues. The CDR3 DNA sequence: TGCGCCAGCAGCTTGTGGGACTACGACGGGGAGCTGTTTTTT. Its protein product is CASSLWDYDGELFF.

This clone was counted once. V gene TRBV11-2 combines with J gene TRBJ2-3, with 7 nucleotides matching TRBD2. This CDR3 is built from 14 residues. Germline V CDR1 and CDR2: SGHAT, FQNNGV. Trimming cost V 3 bases and J 6 bases; bases outside gene matches: 6. CDR3: CASSLASGPDTQYF. DNA of the CDR3: TGTGCCAGCAGCTTGGCTAGCGGTCCCGATACGCAGTATTTT.